In this sample, the clone carrying this TCR beta chain turned up many times. Its target is unknown. Time point given: longitudinal time-point 3. The entry originates in a study of neurological immune-mediated disorders. This CDR3 is 13 amino acids long. The V gene lost 5 bases and the J gene lost 6 bases, with 10 bases spanning the gap. Germline CDR1 is SGHTA and CDR2 is FQGNSA. Study-wide points: Private repertoires in all groups were suggested by the finding that expanded clones across subjects shared no CDR3 amino acid sequences. The study found the most TCR clonal expansion in HTLV-1-associated myelopathy and the least in multiple sclerosis, below healthy controls. One cluster of related CDR3 sequences contained, by phylogenetic grouping, the repertoires of 18 of 34 multiple sclerosis patients and formed a possible signature.

It was by 5'RACE with 10-nucleotide random UMIs that the cDNA was made. Each CDR3 protein gets one entry after TCRdb re-called the 5' RACE reads with MiXCR. Among about 80,000 distinct CDR3 sequences listed, 4.3% were seen once. The chain joins TRBV7-2 to TRBJ2-2, with D possibly called TRBD1 or TRBD2 (6 bases each). This clonotype was sampled from an older woman with multiple sclerosis. Sample: PBMCs. The CDR3 loop reads CASSQRGAGELFF. Here the CDR3 DNA reads TGTGCCAGCAGCCAGAGGGGGGCCGGGGAGCTGTTTTTT.